This TCR beta chain was profiled in a study of T cell repertoires in cytomegalovirus infection (dated by TCRdb to the late 2010s). For context, the study as a whole: Recently identified HLA-C-restricted CMV epitopes, whose presentation resists viral immunomodulation, were targeted by peptide stimulations together with well-studied HLA-B-restricted epitopes. Donor HLA type was relevant to the analysis, because carriage of CMV infection together with the matching HLA type was indicated by public TCR beta signatures.

Of note for this clonotype: Its antigen is currently not known. No much larger clone is present one base from it, and per-base qualities are unavailable.

Per the publication, the treatment or condition label means: in vitro stimulation with specific CMV peptide epitopes to enrich CMV-specific T cells. Points the paper makes about the study in general: The ex vivo response was dominated by HLA-C-restricted CMV-specific TCR beta clonotypes, which also provided the single most frequent clonotype in two of eight donors. Carriers of CMV infection plus the relevant HLA type were discriminated by the cumulative frequency of public TCR beta family members in the study cohort and in an independent roughly 340-donor cohort.

V is reduced by 6 bases and J by 3 bases, leaving a spacing of 14 bases between them. The CDR3 has 14 amino acids, counting the end cysteine and phenylalanine. Only the CDR3 DNA stays, 42 bases, in frame from base 1. From the germline V gene, CDR1 is SNHLY and CDR2 is FYNNEI. Sequenced using an Illumina HiSeq 1500. Using fastp trimming at Q25 and MiXCR clonotype assembly, TCRdb reanalyzed the public sequencing data and kept in-frame beta chains. Each CDR3 protein gets just one entry, which takes the most common genes and DNA from the rows behind it. This sample is represented by roughly 920,000 distinct CDR3 sequences; about a third of them were singletons. The ten largest clones take up 13% of the sample.

The sequence came from a human donor in good health (CMV status not recorded). Some clones in this sample may be carry-over from other donors' samples. The sample was cultured CD8+ T cells from PBMCs, taken from culture after CMV antigen stimulation. The receptor chain draws on TRBV2 and TRBJ2-5; a tentative D call is TRBD2 (5 bases match). The CDR3 region reads CASRNGVREETQYF. The bases read TGTGCCAGCAGGAACGGGGTACGGGAAGAGACCCAGTACTTC.